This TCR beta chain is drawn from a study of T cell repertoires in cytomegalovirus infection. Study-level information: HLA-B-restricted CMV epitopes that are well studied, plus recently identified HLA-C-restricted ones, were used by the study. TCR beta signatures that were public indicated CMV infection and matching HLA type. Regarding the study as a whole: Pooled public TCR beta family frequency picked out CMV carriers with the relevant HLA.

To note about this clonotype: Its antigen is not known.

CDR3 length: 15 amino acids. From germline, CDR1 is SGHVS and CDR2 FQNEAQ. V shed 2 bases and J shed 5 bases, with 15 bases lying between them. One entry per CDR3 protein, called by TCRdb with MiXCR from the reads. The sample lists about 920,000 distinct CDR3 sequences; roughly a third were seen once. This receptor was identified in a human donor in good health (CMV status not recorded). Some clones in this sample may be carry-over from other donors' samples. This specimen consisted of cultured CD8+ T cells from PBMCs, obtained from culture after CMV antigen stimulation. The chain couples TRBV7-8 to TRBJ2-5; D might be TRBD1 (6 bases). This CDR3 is CASSLPRGLGETQYF. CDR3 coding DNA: TGTGCCAGCAGCTTACCCAGGGGATTGGGGGAGACCCAGTACTTC.